This T cell receptor beta chain was obtained from a study of blood T cells in healthy people across ages. Findings of the study overall: Naive CD4+ cell counts and diversity both ran higher in long-lived than in aged donors.

This CDR3 is built from 14 residues. CDR1 and CDR2 (germline): SGHRS, YFSETQ. A second roughly 7 to 12 cycle PCR used barcoded and J-beta primers. TCRdb independently ran MiXCR on the 5' RACE reads; one entry per CDR3 protein. The table includes fewer than 2,000,000 distinct CDR3 sequences, about 35% detected once. Notes on this clonotype: Its antigen is not identified.

The chain joins TRBV5-1 to TRBJ2-4, with D perhaps TRBD1 (6 bases). The J call could be wrong; TRBJ2-7 is a better fit for the DNA end. Sequencing used blood. The TCR sequence derives from a woman under 40 in good health. CDR3 sequence reads: CASTEGSGTSEQYF. Written as DNA, the CDR3 is TGCGCCAGCACCGAAGGATCCGGGACAAGCGAGCAGTACTTC.